This record looks at one TCR beta chain sequence and its context. What this receptor recognizes is not known. One base away there is no much larger clone; base qualities are not given. What the time point label conveys for this sample: about 28 days (+/-7) after the second vaccine dose. AZD1222 recipients given second doses at about 4 weeks or at about 12 weeks were pooled, since spike-specific TCR depth and breadth were not found to differ between the two schedules. Vaccinee samples came from UK trials COV001 and COV002, including a single-blind randomized controlled phase 2/3 trial of AZD1222 (ChAdOx1 nCoV-19) in healthy adults. Trial participant PBMC samples were collected at day 0 and day 28 after the second dose for TCRbeta chain sequencing. These data are taken from a study of T cell responses to AZD1222 COVID-19 vaccine (dated by TCRdb to the early 2020s). Background on the whole study: A total of 233 trial participants underwent TCR sequencing, of whom roughly 210 had received two doses of AZD1222 and 26 had received two doses of the MenACWY control vaccine. Enrollment into the trials was organized by age into subgroups of 18-55, 56-69 and 70-plus years, and those subgroups contained roughly 140, 27 and 60 TCR-sequenced participants, respectively.

The CDR3 regions of human TCRbeta chains were subjected to immunosequencing. The authors processed their data as follows. TCRs in the repertoires were compared against a reference library of SARS-CoV-2-specific TCRs that had been generated with the MIRA antigen-specificity platform. Breadth was defined as the fraction of unique TCRs that were SARS-CoV-2-associated. Depth was defined as the fraction of total T cells that were SARS-CoV-2-associated. Each spike-specific TCR was assigned to its reactive spike region and to a CD4 or CD8 class using the MIRA data. Log10-transformed breadth and depth values were compared by one-way ANOVA with Sidak's multiple comparisons tests. In its TCRdb copy, this immuneACCESS table keeps in-frame sequences only and misses some clones. Where compared with another copy, unresolved V genes explain less than half of these, and the others have no known cause. Clone size and the V and J calls come from that table; the DNA yielded D and trimming. The sample records 100,000 to 150,000 clones, approximately 92% of which are singletons. Of the sample, about 1.9% falls within the top ten clones.

The CDR3 has 11 amino acids, counting the end cysteine and phenylalanine. Just the 33-base CDR3 DNA is kept, in frame starting at base 1. V is clipped by 3 bases and J by 5 bases, and the sequence between their germline boundaries is 6 bases long. The germline V gene supplies CDR1 SQVTM and CDR2 ANQGSEA. The paper's findings and limits, for the study overall: Epitopes outside the regions mutated in the B.1.351 and B.1.1.7 variants were reportedly recognized by nearly half of the unique spike-specific TCRs. CD4 TCRs associated with the vaccine covered the entire spike protein, and the dominant responses were in regions 160-218 and 743-854. A significant rise in spike-specific TCR breadth and depth was observed after two AZD1222 doses relative to day 0 and relative to MenACWY recipients. Because no day 14 peak-response samples were available, repertoires were characterized only after the peak T cell response. Conclusions about previously exposed vaccinees are limited, since just six AZD1222 recipients were seropositive for SARS-CoV-2 at baseline. The 56-69-year group was small, and its depth increase did not reach significance, likely because of low power. Participants were mostly white British, with more females than males. The authors suggested clonal diversity may have been underestimated.

Sample: peripheral blood, taken 28 days after the second AZD1222 dose. The receptor was derived from an adult who received the AZD1222 COVID-19 vaccine. The chain is made from TRBV29-1 and TRBJ2-3; the D gene is tentatively TRBD1 or TRBD2, each matching 5 bases. The bases are TGCAGCGTTGATGGGGGAGATACGCAGTATTTT. This yields the protein CSVDGGDTQYF.